This T cell receptor beta chain came from a study of a mutant IDH1 vaccine in newly diagnosed glioma. For the study at large: At weeks 1, 3, 5, 7, 11, 15, 19 and 23, patients received a vaccination, eight in all. Vaccines were begun 4-6 weeks after radiotherapy alone, or with temozolomide cycles. Study results and limitations: Pseudoprogression seemingly bore no relation to changes in top peripheral T cell clonotypes.

Time point of the sample: week 5, during vaccination. The investigators gave 300 ug of mutant IDH1 20-mer peptide in each vaccine dose, together with topical imiquimod. Diagnosis in the donors showed new WHO grade 3 or 4 astrocytomas that were IDH1-mutant and ATRX-lost. In regard to this clone: No antigen is known for it.

CDR3 length equals 14 residues. The germline gives CDR1 MNHEY, CDR2 SVGAGI. Trimming pared 6 bases from V and 1 base from J, leaving 12 bases between. Using immunoSEQ multiplex PCR, the repertoire was profiled, and TCRdb retains in-frame clones only, with some absent. The table includes 50,000 to 75,000 clones, roughly 80% detected once. This TCR derives from a woman aged 50 to 60 with glioma. The chain uses TRBV6-5 and TRBJ1-2; D gene unclear. The sample consisted of PBMCs, taken from a glioma patient whose treatment included an IDH1 peptide vaccine. The CDR3 protein is CASSLRVGNYGYTF. DNA of the CDR3: TGTGCCAGCAGCCTCCGGGTGGGTAACTATGGCTACACCTTC.